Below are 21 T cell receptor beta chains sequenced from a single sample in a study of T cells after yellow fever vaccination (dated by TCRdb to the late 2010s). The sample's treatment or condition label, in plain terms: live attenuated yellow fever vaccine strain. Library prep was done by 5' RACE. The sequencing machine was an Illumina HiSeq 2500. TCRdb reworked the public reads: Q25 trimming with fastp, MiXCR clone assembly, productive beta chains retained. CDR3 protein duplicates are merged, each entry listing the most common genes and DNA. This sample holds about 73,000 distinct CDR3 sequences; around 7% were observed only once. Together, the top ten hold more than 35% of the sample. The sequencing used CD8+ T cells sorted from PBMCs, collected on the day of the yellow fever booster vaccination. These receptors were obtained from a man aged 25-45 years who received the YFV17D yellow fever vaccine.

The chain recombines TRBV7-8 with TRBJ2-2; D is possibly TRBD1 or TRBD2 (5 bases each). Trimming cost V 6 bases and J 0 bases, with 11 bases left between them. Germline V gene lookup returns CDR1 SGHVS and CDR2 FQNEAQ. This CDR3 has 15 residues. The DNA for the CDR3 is TGTGCCAGCAGGGCCGGGACGGCGAACACCGGGGAGCTGTTTTTT. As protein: CASRAGTANTGELFF.

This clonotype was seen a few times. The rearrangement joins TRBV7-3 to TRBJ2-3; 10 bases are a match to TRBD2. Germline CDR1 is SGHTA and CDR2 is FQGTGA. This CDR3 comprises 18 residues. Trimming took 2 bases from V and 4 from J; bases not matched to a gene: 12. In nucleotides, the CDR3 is TGTGCCAGCAGCTTAGGGTCTAGCGGGAGTTTTCTCGCAGATACGCAGTATTTT. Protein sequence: CASSLGSSGSFLADTQYF.

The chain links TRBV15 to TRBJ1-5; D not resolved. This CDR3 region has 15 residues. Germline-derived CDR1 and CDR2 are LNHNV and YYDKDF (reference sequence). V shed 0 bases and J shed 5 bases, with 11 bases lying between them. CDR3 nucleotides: TGTGCCACCAGCAGAGAGAGGCAGGTCCATCAGCCCCAGCATTTT. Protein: CATSRERQVHQPQHF.

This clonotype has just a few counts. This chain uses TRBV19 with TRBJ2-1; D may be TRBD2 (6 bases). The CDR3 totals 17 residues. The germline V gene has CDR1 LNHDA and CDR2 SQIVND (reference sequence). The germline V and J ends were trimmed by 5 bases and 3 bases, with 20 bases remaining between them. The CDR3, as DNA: TGTGCCAGTAGTCCCAACATGGCGCGGGGAGGCTACAATGAGCAGTTCTTC. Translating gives CASSPNMARGGYNEQFF.

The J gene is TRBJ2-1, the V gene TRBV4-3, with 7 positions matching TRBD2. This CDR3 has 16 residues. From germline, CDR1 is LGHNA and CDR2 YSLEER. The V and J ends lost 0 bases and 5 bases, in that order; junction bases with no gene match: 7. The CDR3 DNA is TGCGCCAGCAGCCAAGACCACAGCGGGACGGACAATGAGCAGTTCTTC. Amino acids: CASSQDHSGTDNEQFF.

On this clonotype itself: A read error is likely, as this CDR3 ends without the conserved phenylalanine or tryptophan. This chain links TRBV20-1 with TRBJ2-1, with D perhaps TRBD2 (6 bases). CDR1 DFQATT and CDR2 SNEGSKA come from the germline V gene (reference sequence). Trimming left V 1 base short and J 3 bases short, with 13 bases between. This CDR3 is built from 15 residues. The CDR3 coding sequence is TGCAGTGCTAGAGCCCCGGACGGGAGCTACAATGAGCAGTTCCTC. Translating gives CSARAPDGSYNEQFL.

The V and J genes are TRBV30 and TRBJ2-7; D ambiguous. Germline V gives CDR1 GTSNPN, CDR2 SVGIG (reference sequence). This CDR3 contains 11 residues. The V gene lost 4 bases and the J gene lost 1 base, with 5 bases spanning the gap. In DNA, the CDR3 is TGTGCCTGGACGGATTCCTACGAGCAGTACTTC. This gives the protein CAWTDSYEQYF.

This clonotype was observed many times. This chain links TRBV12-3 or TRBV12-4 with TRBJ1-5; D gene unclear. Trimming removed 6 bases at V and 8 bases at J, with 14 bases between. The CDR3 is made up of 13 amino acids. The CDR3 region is CASSSDGREPQHF. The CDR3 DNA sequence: TGTGCCAGCAGCTCGGACGGACGGGAGCCCCAGCATTTT.

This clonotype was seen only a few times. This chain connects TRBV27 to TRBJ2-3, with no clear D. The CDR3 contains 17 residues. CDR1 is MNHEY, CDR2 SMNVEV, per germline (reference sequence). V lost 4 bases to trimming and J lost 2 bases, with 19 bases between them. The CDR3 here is CASSSSSPGGNTDTQYF. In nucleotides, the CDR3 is TGTGCCAGCAGTTCCTCCTCCCCGGGCGGAAACACAGATACGCAGTATTTT.

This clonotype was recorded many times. This chain's CDR3 is CASSLGTGLEAFF. The CDR3 coding sequence is TGTGCCAGCAGCTTAGGGACAGGCTTGGAAGCTTTCTTT. The chain links TRBV5-5 to TRBJ1-1, with 8 nucleotides matching TRBD1. After removal of 2 bases from V and 8 bases from J, the junction contained 5 bases not matched to a gene. The CDR3 runs to 13 residues. Germline assignment: CDR1 SGHKS and CDR2 YYEKEE (reference sequence).

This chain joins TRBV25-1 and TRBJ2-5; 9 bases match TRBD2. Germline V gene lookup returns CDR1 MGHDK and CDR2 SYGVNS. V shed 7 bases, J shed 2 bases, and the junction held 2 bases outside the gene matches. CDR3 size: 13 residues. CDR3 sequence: CASNLAGQETQYF. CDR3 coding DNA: TGTGCCAGCAACCTAGCGGGACAAGAGACCCAGTACTTC.

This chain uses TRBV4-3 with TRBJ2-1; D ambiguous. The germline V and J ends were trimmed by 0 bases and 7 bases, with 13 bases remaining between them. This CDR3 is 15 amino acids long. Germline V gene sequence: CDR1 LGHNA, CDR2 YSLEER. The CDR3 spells CASSQELVAGNEQFF. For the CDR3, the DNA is TGCGCCAGCAGCCAAGAGCTAGTAGCCGGGAATGAGCAGTTCTTC.

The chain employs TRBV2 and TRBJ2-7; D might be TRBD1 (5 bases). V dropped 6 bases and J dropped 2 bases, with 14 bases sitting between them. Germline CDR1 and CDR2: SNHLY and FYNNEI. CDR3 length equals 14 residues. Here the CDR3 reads CASRGWAQAYEQYF. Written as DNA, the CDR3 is TGTGCCAGCAGGGGGTGGGCACAGGCCTACGAGCAGTACTTC.

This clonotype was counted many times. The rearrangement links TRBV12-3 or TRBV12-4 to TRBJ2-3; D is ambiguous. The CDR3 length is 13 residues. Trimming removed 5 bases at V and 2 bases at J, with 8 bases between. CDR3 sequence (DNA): TGTGCCAGCAGTAGGGCATACACAGATACGCAGTATTTT. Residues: CASSRAYTDTQYF.

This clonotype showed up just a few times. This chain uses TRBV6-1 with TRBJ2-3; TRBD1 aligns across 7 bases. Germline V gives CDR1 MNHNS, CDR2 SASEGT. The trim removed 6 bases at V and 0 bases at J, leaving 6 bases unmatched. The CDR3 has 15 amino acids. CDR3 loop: CASSHRGTSTDTQYF. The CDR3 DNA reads TGTGCCAGCAGCCACAGGGGAACTAGCACAGATACGCAGTATTTT.

CDR3 coding DNA: TGCGCCAGCAGCCACGGGAATTCAGCAAATCAGCCCCAGCATTTT. This translates into CASSHGNSANQPQHF. The gene calls are TRBV4-1 and TRBJ1-5, with D unclear. Trimming removed 3 bases from V and 4 bases from J, with 13 bases in between. Germline lookup yields CDR1 MGHRA and CDR2 YSYEKL. CDR3 size: 15 residues.

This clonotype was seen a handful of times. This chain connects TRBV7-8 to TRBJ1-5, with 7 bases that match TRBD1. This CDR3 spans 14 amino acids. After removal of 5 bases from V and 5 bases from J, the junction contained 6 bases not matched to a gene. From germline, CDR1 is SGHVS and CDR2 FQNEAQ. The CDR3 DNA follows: TGTGCCAGCAGCACTCGACAGGGATATCAGCCCCAGCATTTT. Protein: CASSTRQGYQPQHF.

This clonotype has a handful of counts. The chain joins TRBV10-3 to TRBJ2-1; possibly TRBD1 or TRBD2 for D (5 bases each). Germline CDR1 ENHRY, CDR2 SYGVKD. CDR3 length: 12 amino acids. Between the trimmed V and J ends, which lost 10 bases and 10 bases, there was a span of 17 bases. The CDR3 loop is CATELDGHEQFF. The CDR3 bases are TGTGCCACCGAACTAGACGGACACGAGCAGTTCTTC.

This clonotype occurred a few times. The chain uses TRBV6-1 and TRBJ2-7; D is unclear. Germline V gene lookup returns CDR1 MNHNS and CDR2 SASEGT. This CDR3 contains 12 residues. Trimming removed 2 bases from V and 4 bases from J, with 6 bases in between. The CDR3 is CASSETAYEQYF. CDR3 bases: TGTGCCAGCAGTGAAACAGCATACGAGCAGTACTTC.

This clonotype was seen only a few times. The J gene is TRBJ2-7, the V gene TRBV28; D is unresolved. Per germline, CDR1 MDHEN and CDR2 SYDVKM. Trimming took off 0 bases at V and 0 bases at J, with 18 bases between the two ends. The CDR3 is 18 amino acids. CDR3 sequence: CASSLWEGGRTSSYEQYF. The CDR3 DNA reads TGTGCCAGCAGTTTATGGGAAGGCGGCCGAACAAGCTCCTACGAGCAGTACTTC.

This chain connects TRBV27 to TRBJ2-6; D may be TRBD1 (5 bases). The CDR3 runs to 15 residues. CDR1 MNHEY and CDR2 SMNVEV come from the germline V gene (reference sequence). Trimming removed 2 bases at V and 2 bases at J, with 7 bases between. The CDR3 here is CASSLGAAGANVLTF. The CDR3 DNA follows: TGTGCCAGCAGTTTAGGGGCAGCTGGGGCCAACGTCCTGACTTTC.